This entry concerns a single T cell receptor beta chain. The data were produced by immunoSEQ multiplex PCR, yet TCRdb's version contains in-frame clones alone and is incomplete. This table holds over 30,000 clones, approximately 94% found once. This sample was included in a study of T cell changes during pregnancy in multiple sclerosis. Germline assignment: CDR1 SGHDN and CDR2 FVKESK. The CDR3 has 15 residues. V gave up 4 bases and J gave up 1 base, with 12 bases separating them. The source was CD4+ T cells from peripheral blood mononuclear cells, collected after pregnancy. J is TRBJ2-3 and V is TRBV14; perhaps TRBD2 as D (6 bases). The sequence was obtained from a female donor with multiple sclerosis, enrolled in a pregnancy study. CDR3 loop: CASSPGTSRTDTQYF. DNA for the CDR3: TGTGCCAGCAGCCCGGGGACTTCGCGCACAGATACGCAGTATTTT.